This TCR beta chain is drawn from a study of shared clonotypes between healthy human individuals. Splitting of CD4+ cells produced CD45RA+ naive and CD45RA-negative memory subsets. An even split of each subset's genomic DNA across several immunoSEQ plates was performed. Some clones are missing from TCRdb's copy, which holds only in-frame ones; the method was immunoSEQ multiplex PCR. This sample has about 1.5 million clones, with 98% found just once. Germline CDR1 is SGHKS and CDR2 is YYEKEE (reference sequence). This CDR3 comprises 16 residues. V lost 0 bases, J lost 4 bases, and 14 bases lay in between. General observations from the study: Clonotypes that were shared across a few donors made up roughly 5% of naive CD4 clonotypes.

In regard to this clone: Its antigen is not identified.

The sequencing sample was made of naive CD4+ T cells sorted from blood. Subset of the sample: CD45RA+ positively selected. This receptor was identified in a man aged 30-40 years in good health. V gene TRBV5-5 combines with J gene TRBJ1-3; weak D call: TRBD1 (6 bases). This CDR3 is CASSLAGTLFGNTIYF. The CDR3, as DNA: TGTGCCAGCAGCTTGGCCGGGACATTGTTCGGAAACACCATATATTTT.